This T cell receptor beta chain was obtained from a study of technical replicates of blood from a handful of donors. The CDR3 is made up of 14 amino acids. V was cut by 2 bases and J by 6 bases, with 9 bases left in between. Germline V gene lookup returns CDR1 SGHRS and CDR2 YFSETQ. Some clones are missing from TCRdb's copy, which holds only in-frame ones; the method was immunoSEQ multiplex PCR. The sample records fewer than 75,000 clones, approximately 93% being singletons. This receptor was taken from a human donor in good health. This sequence joins TRBV5-1 and TRBJ1-6, with a tentative D call TRBD1 (6 bases). Sequenced input: T cells isolated from PBMCs. As DNA, the CDR3 is TGCGCCAGCAGCTTACAGGGACCTAATTCACCCCTCCACTTT. Translated, it gives CASSLQGPNSPLHF. The complete variable domain, with remaining parts taken from reference TRBV5-1 and TRBJ1-6, reads KAGVTQTPRYLIKTRGQQVTLSCSPISGHRSVSWYQQTPGQGLQFLFEYFSETQRNKGNFPGRFSGRQFSNSRSEMNVSTLELGDSALYLCASSLQGPNSPLHFGNGTRLTVT.